A single sample is the source of the 15 T cell receptor beta chains below, sequenced in a study of T cell responses to AZD1222 COVID-19 vaccine. Clones were sequenced by immunoSEQ multiplex PCR, and TCRdb holds only the in-frame ones, with some missing. The sample comprises some 120,000 clones, around nine tenths of which are singletons, and 4% to 5% rests with the top ten. The specimen comprised peripheral blood, sampled 28 days after the second dose of the MenACWY control vaccine. Receptors originate from an adult who received the MenACWY meningococcal vaccine as a control.

This chain uses TRBV2 with TRBJ2-3; 8 nucleotides align to TRBD1. This CDR3 spans 14 amino acids. The germline V gene has CDR1 SNHLY and CDR2 FYNNEI. V lost 6 bases and J lost 5; bases outside the gene matches: 7. The CDR3 nucleotides read TGTGCCAGCAGCGGGACAGGAAGTGGAGATACGCAGTATTTT. Its translation is CASSGTGSGDTQYF.

The V and J genes are TRBV7-2 and TRBJ2-3; tentative D call: TRBD2 (6 bases). The germline V gene encodes CDR1 SGHTA and CDR2 FQGNSA. Trimming stripped 5 bases from V and 0 bases from J, with 15 bases between. The CDR3 spans 16 residues. The CDR3 loop is CASSHRTTRSTDTQYF. The DNA of the CDR3 is TGTGCCAGCAGCCACCGGACTACCAGAAGCACAGATACGCAGTATTTT. Looking up the rest from reference TRBV7-2 and TRBJ2-3 gives the full variable domain: GAGVSQSPSNKVTEKGKDVELRCDPISGHTALYWYRQSLGQGLEFLIYFQGNSAPDKSGLPSDRFSAERTGGSVSTLTIQRTQQEDSAVYLCASSHRTTRSTDTQYFGPGTRLTVL.

The rearrangement links TRBV2 to TRBJ1-2; TRBD1 matches at 8 bases. CDR1 is SNHLY, CDR2 FYNNEI, per germline. The CDR3 is 15 residues long. With V trimmed by 6 bases and J by 3 bases, 9 bases remained unmatched. CDR3 nucleotides: TGTGCCAGCAGATTCGGACAGGGAGGCCACTATGGCTACACCTTC. This encodes CASRFGQGGHYGYTF.

The genes are TRBV28 and TRBJ2-1; 9 bases map to TRBD2. J lost 4 bases, V lost 6 bases, and 7 bases had no gene match. This CDR3 has 15 amino acids. Looked up from germline, CDR1 is MDHEN and CDR2 is SYDVKM. CDR3 sequence: CASRSPGLAYNEQFF. The CDR3, as DNA: TGTGCCAGCAGATCTCCGGGACTAGCTTACAATGAGCAGTTCTTC.

The genes are TRBV2 and TRBJ2-5; 10 nucleotides match TRBD2. Trimming removed 0 bases from V and 4 bases from J; junction bases left unmatched: 11. The CDR3 contains 18 residues. The germline CDR1 and CDR2 sequences are SNHLY and FYNNEI. CDR3 nucleotide sequence: TGTGCCAGCAGTGAAGCACCTCCTAGCGGGAGTAGAGGAGAGACCCAGTACTTC. This codes for CASSEAPPSGSRGETQYF.

This chain joins TRBV27 and TRBJ1-6; a possible D gene is TRBD1 (5 bases). Germline V gene lookup returns CDR1 MNHEY and CDR2 SMNVEV (reference sequence). CDR3 size: 15 residues. The V end lost 8 bases, the J end lost 5 bases, and 16 bases lay between the germline ends. CDR3 sequence reads: CASGSTWGDNSPLHF. The CDR3 DNA follows: TGTGCCAGCGGCTCGACGTGGGGGGATAATTCACCCCTCCACTTT.

CDR3 in DNA: TGTGCCAGCAACCGACTAGCGGGATCCCGCGCTTACAATGAGCAGTTCTTC. Protein product: CASNRLAGSRAYNEQFF. This chain joins TRBV2 and TRBJ2-1, with TRBD2 matching over 11 bases. CDR1 SNHLY and CDR2 FYNNEI come from the germline V gene. J was trimmed by 4 bases and V by 7 bases; bases with no gene match: 12. The CDR3 consists of 17 residues.

This rearrangement joins TRBV19 to TRBJ1-2; D is uncertain. The V gene lost 8 bases and the J gene lost 5 bases, with 9 bases spanning the gap. The CDR3 runs to 11 residues. Germline CDR1 reads LNHDA; CDR2 reads SQIVND (reference sequence). CDR3 protein: CASSNGYGYTF. The CDR3 coding sequence is TGTGCCAGTTCTAACGGTTATGGCTACACCTTC.

The rearrangement joins TRBV27 to TRBJ2-1; 8 bases map to TRBD1. The V and J ends lost 7 bases and 9 bases, in that order; junction bases with no gene match: 2. In germline, CDR1 is MNHEY, CDR2 SMNVEV (reference sequence). The CDR3 is made up of 11 amino acids. The CDR3 protein is CASIQGGEQFF. The CDR3, as DNA: TGTGCCAGCATACAGGGGGGTGAGCAGTTCTTC.

This clone was detected once. CDR3 nucleotides: TGTGCCAGCAGCGTTGGAGGGCTATCCTACAATGAGCAGTTCTTC. This translates into CASSVGGLSYNEQFF. The chain has TRBV9 and TRBJ2-1; a possible D gene is TRBD2 (6 bases). The CDR3 is made up of 15 amino acids. Between the trimmed V and J ends, which lost 2 bases and 1 base, there was a span of 10 bases. Germline CDR1 reads SGDLS; CDR2 reads YYNGEE. Full variable domain (outside the CDR3, taken from reference TRBV9 and TRBJ2-1): DSGVTQTPKHLITATGQRVTLRCSPRSGDLSVYWYQQSLDQGLQFLIQYYNGEERAKGNILERFSAQQFPDLHSELNLSSLELGDSALYFCASSVGGLSYNEQFFGPGTRLTVL.

This clone showed up just once. The chain is built from TRBV7-3 and TRBJ1-1; D remains ambiguous. V was cut by 0 bases and J by 5 bases, with 16 bases left in between. The CDR3 length is 16 residues. In germline, CDR1 is SGHTA, CDR2 FQGTGA. The CDR3 region has the DNA TGTGCCAGCAGCTTAACCTCCGCGAGAGGAACGACTGAAGCTTTCTTT. Protein: CASSLTSARGTTEAFF.

The sample holds one count of this clone. This chain connects TRBV7-2 to TRBJ1-1; TRBD1 agrees at 8 bases. The CDR3 contains 15 residues. Per the germline V gene, CDR1 is SGHTA and CDR2 is FQGNSA. Trimming cost V 5 bases and J 2 bases; bases outside gene matches: 7. The CDR3: CASSIQQGVNTEAFF. The CDR3 DNA reads TGTGCCAGCAGCATACAACAGGGGGTTAACACTGAAGCTTTCTTT.

As for this clone: The same CDR3 arises from other DNA sequences in this sample as well. V is TRBV7-9 and J is TRBJ1-6; 7 nucleotides align to TRBD1. V lost 1 base and J lost 3; bases outside the gene matches: 3. This CDR3 is built from 16 residues. Germline CDR1 and CDR2: SEHNR and FQNEAQ (reference sequence). CDR3 sequence: CASSLGQGFYNSPLHF. DNA of the CDR3: TGTGCCAGCAGCTTAGGACAGGGTTTCTATAATTCACCCCTCCACTTT.

The V gene is TRBV15, the J gene TRBJ1-3, with D unclear. Germline V gene lookup returns CDR1 LNHNV and CDR2 YYDKDF (reference sequence). The CDR3 is made up of 13 amino acids. Trimming cost V 7 bases and J 4 bases, with 11 bases left between them. CDR3 residues: CATTQGSGNTIYF. The CDR3 bases are TGTGCCACCACCCAAGGGTCGGGAAACACCATATATTTT.

The rearrangement links TRBV28 to TRBJ1-5, with a tentative D call TRBD1 (6 bases). The CDR3 covers 14 residues. V lost 9 bases to trimming and J lost 6 bases, with 18 bases between them. CDR1 is MDHEN and CDR2 is SYDVKM in the germline V gene. In nucleotides, the CDR3 is TGTGCCAGTAGAAATGCAGGGGCACCTCAGCCCCAGCATTTT. This sequence encodes CASRNAGAPQPQHF. Filled out from reference TRBV28 and TRBJ1-5, the complete variable domain reads DVKVTQSSRYLVKRTGEKVFLECVQDMDHENMFWYRQDPGLGLRLIYFSYDVKMKEKGDIPEGYSVSREKKERFSLILESASTNQTSMYLCASRNAGAPQPQHFGDGTRLSIL.